The present T cell receptor beta chain was sequenced within a study of blood T cell repertoires in COVID-19. Study as a whole: The United States, Italy and Spain supplied acute and convalescent COVID-19 samples. Nucleic acid was either cDNA or gDNA, and it came from T cells, B-cell-depleted T cells, or PBMCs.

In germline, CDR1 is SGHDT, CDR2 YYEEEE. V lost 5 bases, J lost 2 bases, and 13 bases lay in between. This CDR3 has 14 amino acids. Original data processing: Counts of nucleated cells, estimated from reference gene primer amplification, were obtained. Profiled with immunoSEQ multiplex PCR; TCRdb holds only in-frame clones, not every one. Clone size and V and J calls were adopted from that table, with D and trimming inferred from the DNA. The table lists 60,000 to 85,000 clones, 70% to 90% of them singletons. The J gene is TRBJ1-2, the V gene TRBV5-6; TRBD1 might be the D (6 bases). The clonotype comes from a human donor in a cohort sampled during active COVID-19. The sequenced material came from peripheral blood. The CDR3 bases are TGTGCCAGCAGACACAGTACAGGGAACTATGGCTACACCTTC. Its protein is CASRHSTGNYGYTF.